The rows below give T cell receptor beta chains drawn from one sample of a study of blood T cell repertoires in COVID-19. Profiled with immunoSEQ multiplex PCR; TCRdb holds only in-frame clones, not every one. The repertoire holds 150,000 to 200,000 clones, with 80% to 90% as singletons. Sequencing used peripheral blood. The origin of the receptors is a human donor in a cohort sampled during active COVID-19. Each CDR3 is given with its conserved first and last residue. The D gene is left open where the match is weak. Expanded clones get a size class; other rows say once, few or many, or leave the size out.

size: -
V: TRBV11-2
J: TRBJ2-1
D: TRBD2
DNA: TGTGCCAGCAGCGAGCGGGGGGACAATGAGCAGTTCTTC
CDR3: CASSERGDNEQFF

size: -
V: TRBV29-1
J: TRBJ2-7
D: TRBD1
DNA: TGCAGCGTTGACACCGGGACAGGGGCCTACGAGCAGTACTTC
CDR3: CSVDTGTGAYEQYF

size: -
V: TRBV30
J: TRBJ1-6
D: TRBD1
DNA: TGTGCCTGGAGTCGGACAGGGTATAATTCACCCCTCCACTTT
CDR3: CAWSRTGYNSPLHF

size: once
V: TRBV30
J: TRBJ1-2
D: -
DNA: TGTGCCTGGAGAGGCAGGGGCGAGAGAGGCTACACCTTC
CDR3: CAWRGRGERGYTF

size: -
V: TRBV7-9
J: TRBJ2-5
D: TRBD1
DNA: TGTGCCAGCAGCTTAACCGCCGGGACAGAATTCGGGACCCAGTACTTC
CDR3: CASSLTAGTEFGTQYF

size: -
V: TRBV5-1
J: TRBJ2-5
D: TRBD2
DNA: TGCGCCAGCAGCTTGGCCGGGACTAGCGGGAAAGAGACCCAGTACTTC
CDR3: CASSLAGTSGKETQYF

size: -
V: TRBV7-2
J: TRBJ1-6
D: -
DNA: TGTGCCAGCAGCTTAGGAAGGGGAGGAGATTCACCCCTCCACTTT
CDR3: CASSLGRGGDSPLHF

size: -
V: TRBV7-8
J: TRBJ2-2
D: TRBD2
DNA: TGTGCCAGCAGCTCGGGACTAGCGGGGGGCACCGGGGAGCTGTTTTTT
CDR3: CASSSGLAGGTGELFF

size: once
V: TRBV11-2
J: TRBJ2-1
D: -
DNA: TGTGCCAGCAGCCTCGGACTTATTGGGAGCAATGAGCAGTTCTTC
CDR3: CASSLGLIGSNEQFF

size: -
V: TRBV27
J: TRBJ2-5
D: -
DNA: TGTGCCAGCAGTTTAGGGAGTCCCCAAGAGACCCAGTACTTC
CDR3: CASSLGSPQETQYF

size: -
V: TRBV4-1
J: TRBJ2-6
D: -
DNA: TGCGCCAGCAGCCAAGAAGGGAGTGGGGCCAACGTCCTGACTTTC
CDR3: CASSQEGSGANVLTF

size: once
V: TRBV5-1
J: TRBJ2-7
D: TRBD2
DNA: TGCGCCAGCACCCTGGGGGGGGAATCGGCCGAGCAGTACTTC
CDR3: CASTLGGESAEQYF

size: -
V: TRBV5-6
J: TRBJ1-5
D: TRBD1
DNA: TGTGCCAGCAGCTCCGGGACAGGGAGGGTTCAGCCCCAGCATTTT
CDR3: CASSSGTGRVQPQHF

size: -
V: TRBV29-1
J: TRBJ2-1
D: -
DNA: TGCAGCGTTGGGAGGGAGAACAATGAGCAGTTCTTC
CDR3: CSVGRENNEQFF

size: -
V: TRBV6-5
J: TRBJ2-3
D: TRBD2
DNA: TGTGCCAGCAGTTTCCCCACTAGCGGGGGGGCTTTCACGCAGTATTTT
CDR3: CASSFPTSGGAFTQYF

size: -
V: TRBV15
J: TRBJ2-1
D: -
DNA: TGTGCCACCAGCAGAGATCGGGGGAATGAGCAGTTCTTC
CDR3: CATSRDRGNEQFF

size: -
V: TRBV18
J: TRBJ2-5
D: TRBD1
DNA: TGTGCCAGCTCACCTAGGACAGGGGGCATAGAGACCCAGTACTTC
CDR3: CASSPRTGGIETQYF

size: -
V: TRBV7-9
J: TRBJ2-1
D: TRBD1
DNA: TGTGCCAGCAGCTTCATCCCCGGGACAGGTTACAATGAGCAGTTCTTC
CDR3: CASSFIPGTGYNEQFF

size: -
V: TRBV28
J: TRBJ1-2
D: -
DNA: TGTGCCAGCAGCCCTTTGGCGGTTATCTATGGCTACACCTTC
CDR3: CASSPLAVIYGYTF

size: -
V: TRBV28
J: TRBJ2-5
D: TRBD2
DNA: TGTGCCATCGAACCCCGGACTAGCGGGGGGGAGACCCAGTACTTC
CDR3: CAIEPRTSGGETQYF

size: -
V: TRBV15
J: TRBJ2-1
D: -
DNA: TGTGCCACCAGCGAGGTCGGTTTCGGCTCCTACAATGAGCAGTTCTTC
CDR3: CATSEVGFGSYNEQFF

size: -
V: TRBV10-3
J: TRBJ2-1
D: TRBD2
DNA: TGTGCCATCAGTGATAGAAAGCGGGAGGCCTACAATGAGCAGTTCTTC
CDR3: CAISDRKREAYNEQFF

size: once
V: TRBV12-3/TRBV12-4
J: TRBJ2-1
D: TRBD2
DNA: TGTGCCAACCGGCGGGAGGTTGGGGATGAGCAGTTCTTC
CDR3: CANRREVGDEQFF

size: -
V: TRBV12-3/TRBV12-4
J: TRBJ1-2
D: -
DNA: TGTGCCAGCAGGGGACTGGTTGGCTGGGGCTACACCTTC
CDR3: CASRGLVGWGYTF

size: -
V: TRBV6-4
J: TRBJ1-1
D: -
DNA: TGTGCCAGCAGTGAGTCCGGGAAGTCAGCTGAAGCTTTCTTT
CDR3: CASSESGKSAEAFF

size: -
V: TRBV3-1/TRBV3-2
J: TRBJ1-4
D: TRBD1
DNA: TGTGCCAGCAGCCAGCAGGGGGCGGATAATGAAAAACTGTTTTTT
CDR3: CASSQQGADNEKLFF

size: -
V: TRBV11-2
J: TRBJ2-7
D: -
DNA: TGTGCCAGCAGCTTAGATCTAACAGGCCATCAGTACTTC
CDR3: CASSLDLTGHQYF

size: -
V: TRBV10-3
J: TRBJ1-2
D: TRBD1
DNA: TGTGCCATCAGTCCGGACAGGGGCTATGGCTACACCTTC
CDR3: CAISPDRGYGYTF

size: -
V: TRBV30
J: TRBJ2-7
D: TRBD2
DNA: TGTGCCTGGAGGGTACCTAGCGGGATATGGTACGAGCAGTACTTC
CDR3: CAWRVPSGIWYEQYF

size: -
V: TRBV10-3
J: TRBJ1-2
D: TRBD1
DNA: TGTGCCATCAGCACTTCGACAGGGGGAGCTAACTATGGCTACACCTTC
CDR3: CAISTSTGGANYGYTF

size: once
V: TRBV6-2/TRBV6-3
J: TRBJ1-5
D: -
DNA: TGTGCCAGCAGTATGGGCTCCAATCAGCCCCAGCATTTT
CDR3: CASSMGSNQPQHF

size: -
V: TRBV28
J: TRBJ1-6
D: TRBD1
DNA: TGTGCCAGCAGTCTTCAGGGGGCGCGGTCCTATAATTCACCCCTCCACTTT
CDR3: CASSLQGARSYNSPLHF

size: -
V: TRBV3-1/TRBV3-2
J: TRBJ2-7
D: TRBD2
DNA: TGTGCCAGCAGCCAAGGTCCAGCGGGGGGAGGCGAGCAGTACTTC
CDR3: CASSQGPAGGGEQYF

size: -
V: TRBV30
J: TRBJ1-2
D: -
DNA: TGTGCCTGGAGTCACGACAATGGCTACACCTTC
CDR3: CAWSHDNGYTF

size: once
V: TRBV29-1
J: TRBJ1-2
D: TRBD1
DNA: TGCAGCGTAGGGACAGGGGGATTAGTCTATGGCTACACCTTC
CDR3: CSVGTGGLVYGYTF

size: -
V: TRBV3-1/TRBV3-2
J: TRBJ2-1
D: TRBD2
DNA: TGTGCCAGCAGCCCGCGGGGGGGAGTCTACAATGAGCAGTTCTTC
CDR3: CASSPRGGVYNEQFF

size: -
V: TRBV27
J: TRBJ2-1
D: TRBD2
DNA: TGTGCCAGCAGCGGAGCGGGACTACTTAATGAGCAGTTCTTC
CDR3: CASSGAGLLNEQFF

size: -
V: TRBV7-3
J: TRBJ2-5
D: TRBD1
DNA: TGTGCCAGCAGCTCGGGACAGGGGATAGAAGAGACCCAGTACTTC
CDR3: CASSSGQGIEETQYF

size: -
V: TRBV11-2
J: TRBJ2-1
D: TRBD2
DNA: TGTGCCAGCAGCCATCAGCTAGCGGGGGGGCCATTTGAGCAGTTCTTC
CDR3: CASSHQLAGGPFEQFF

size: -
V: TRBV19
J: TRBJ2-2
D: TRBD1
DNA: TGTGCCAGTAGGCAACCGGGACAGATGAACACCGGGGAGCTGTTTTTT
CDR3: CASRQPGQMNTGELFF

size: -
V: TRBV2
J: TRBJ2-1
D: TRBD1
DNA: TGTGCCAGCAGTGCGACAGGGATGGGCAATGAGCAGTTCTTC
CDR3: CASSATGMGNEQFF

size: -
V: TRBV9
J: TRBJ1-1
D: -
DNA: TGTGCCAGCAGCACTCTGACACAGGGCACTGAAGCTTTCTTT
CDR3: CASSTLTQGTEAFF

size: -
V: TRBV7-8
J: TRBJ1-4
D: TRBD1
DNA: TGTGCCAGCAGCCCTCCGAGACAGGGGTTCAATGAAAAACTGTTTTTT
CDR3: CASSPPRQGFNEKLFF

size: once
V: TRBV4-3
J: TRBJ1-2
D: -
DNA: TGCGCCAGCAGCCAAGTGGCAGACTCCGCTAACTATGGCTACACCTTC
CDR3: CASSQVADSANYGYTF

size: -
V: TRBV18
J: TRBJ2-3
D: -
DNA: TGTGCCAGCTCCCTAGACAGCACAGATACGCAGTATTTT
CDR3: CASSLDSTDTQYF

size: -
V: TRBV5-5
J: TRBJ1-5
D: -
DNA: TGTGCCAGCAGCTTGGGTGTGGTGGCTGGCAATCAGCCCCAGCATTTT
CDR3: CASSLGVVAGNQPQHF

size: -
V: TRBV9
J: TRBJ2-2
D: TRBD2
DNA: TGTGCCAGCAGCGCGGGGGGAGTGGCATGGAGCACCGGGGAGCTGTTTTTT
CDR3: CASSAGGVAWSTGELFF

size: -
V: TRBV15
J: TRBJ1-2
D: -
DNA: TGTGCCACCAGCAGAGGGGCAGACAACTATGGCTACACCTTC
CDR3: CATSRGADNYGYTF

size: -
V: TRBV4-2
J: TRBJ2-7
D: -
DNA: TGTGCCAGCAGCCCGGCCGGGACAGGGAGGCTAGCGGGGATAGGCGAGCAGTACTTC
CDR3: CASSPAGTGRLAGIGEQYF

size: -
V: TRBV1
J: TRBJ2-1
D: -
DNA: TGCACCAGCAGCCAAGATCTAGGGGGCTGCTCCTACAATGAGCAGTTCTTC
CDR3: CTSSQDLGGCSYNEQFF

size: -
V: TRBV7-9
J: TRBJ2-2
D: TRBD1
DNA: TGTGCCAGCAGCCGGGGACAGCTCCCCGGGGAGCTGTTTTTT
CDR3: CASSRGQLPGELFF

size: -
V: TRBV7-2
J: TRBJ2-1
D: TRBD2
DNA: TGTGCCAGCAGCTACACGGGAACTAGCGGCAATGAGCAGTTCTTC
CDR3: CASSYTGTSGNEQFF

size: -
V: TRBV2
J: TRBJ2-3
D: TRBD1
DNA: TGTGCCAGTGGCGGGACAGGGGCGGCAGATACGCAGTATTTT
CDR3: CASGGTGAADTQYF

size: -
V: TRBV29-1
J: TRBJ2-7
D: -
DNA: TGCAGCGTCCAAGTTGGGGGCACGGAGCAGTACTTC
CDR3: CSVQVGGTEQYF

size: medium-sized
V: TRBV9
J: TRBJ2-2
D: TRBD2
DNA: TGTGCCAGCAGCGTAACTAGCGGGGTAATCACCGGGGAGCTGTTTTTT
CDR3: CASSVTSGVITGELFF